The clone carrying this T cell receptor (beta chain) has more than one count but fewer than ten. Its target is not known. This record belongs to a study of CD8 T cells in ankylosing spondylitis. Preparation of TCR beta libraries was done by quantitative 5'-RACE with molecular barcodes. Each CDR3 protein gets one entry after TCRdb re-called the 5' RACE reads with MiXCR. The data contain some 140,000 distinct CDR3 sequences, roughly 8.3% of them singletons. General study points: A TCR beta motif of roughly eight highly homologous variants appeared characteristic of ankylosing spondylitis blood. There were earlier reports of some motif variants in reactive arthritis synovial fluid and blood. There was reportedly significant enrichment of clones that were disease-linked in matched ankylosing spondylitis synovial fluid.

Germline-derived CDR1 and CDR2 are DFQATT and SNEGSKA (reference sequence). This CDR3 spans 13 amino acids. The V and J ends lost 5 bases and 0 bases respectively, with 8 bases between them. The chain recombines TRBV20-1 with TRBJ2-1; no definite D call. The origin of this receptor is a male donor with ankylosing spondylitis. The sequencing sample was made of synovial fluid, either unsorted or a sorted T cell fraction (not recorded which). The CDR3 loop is CSAAGSSYNEQFF. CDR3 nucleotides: TGCAGTGCTGCAGGAAGCTCCTACAATGAGCAGTTCTTC.